The clone carrying this TCR beta chain was recorded a few times. Using its own MiXCR run on the 5' RACE reads, TCRdb lists one record per CDR3 protein. Here the sample spans just over 350,000 distinct CDR3 sequences, 14% being singletons. The CDR3 runs to 15 residues. Germline loops: CDR1 SGHRS, CDR2 YFSETQ. The trim removed 4 bases at V and 6 bases at J, leaving 9 bases unmatched. This record comes from a study of T-cell memory formation after mild COVID-19. Sample: PBMCs or a T cell subset sorted from them (not recorded which). The chain employs TRBV5-1 and TRBJ2-2; TRBD1 matches 7 bases. The clonotype comes from a man aged 18-30 years who had mild COVID-19 (a few samples of this study predate the infection). Cell type and time point are not known. In DNA, the CDR3 is TGCGCCAGCAGCCTACGAAAGACAGGGTCCGGGGAGCTGTTTTTT. Its translation: CASSLRKTGSGELFF.